The 14 T cell receptor beta chains reported below all come from one sample, sequenced in a study of blood T cell repertoires in COVID-19. Using immunoSEQ multiplex PCR, the repertoire was profiled, and TCRdb retains in-frame clones only, with some absent. Among roughly 440,000 clones, 88% were seen once, and the ten largest hold around 12%. The sample comprised peripheral blood. These receptor sequences come from a woman in her fifties or sixties with COVID-19, enrolled during active disease.

The chain combines TRBV11-3 with TRBJ2-3; 8 nucleotides line up with TRBD1. Looked up from germline, CDR1 is SGHNT and CDR2 is YENEEA. V lost 0 bases, J lost 1 base, and 15 bases stayed unmatched. CDR3 length: 20 amino acids. The CDR3 region is CASSLDYRGRSGLGTDTQYF. DNA of the CDR3: TGTGCCAGCAGCTTAGACTACAGGGGGAGGTCGGGGCTTGGCACAGATACGCAGTATTTT.

The rearrangement joins TRBV4-1 to TRBJ1-1, with unresolved D. The CDR3 is made up of 16 amino acids. Germline assignment: CDR1 MGHRA and CDR2 YSYEKL. Deletions cut 2 bases from V and 0 bases from J, with 13 bases between. The chain's CDR3 is CASSQSRWAVNTEAFF. CDR3 sequence (DNA): TGCGCCAGCAGCCAATCCCGATGGGCCGTGAACACTGAAGCTTTCTTT.

The V call is TRBV12-5, the J call TRBJ2-2; TRBD2 might be the D (5 bases). Looked up from germline, CDR1 is LGHNT and CDR2 is FRNRAP. This CDR3 comprises 14 residues. Trimming cost V 3 bases and J 4 bases, with 9 bases left between them. For the CDR3, the DNA is TGTGCTAGTGGTTTAGGACTGGGCACCGGGGAGCTGTTTTTT. Residues: CASGLGLGTGELFF. The variable domain in full, with the rest retrieved from reference TRBV12-5 and TRBJ2-2, is DARVTQTPRHKVTEMGQEVTMRCQPILGHNTVFWYRQTMMQGLELLAYFRNRAPLDDSGMPKDRFSAEMPDATLATLKIQPSEPRDSAVYFCASGLGLGTGELFFGEGSRLTVL.

The rearrangement uses TRBV4-1 and TRBJ1-2; 7 bases align to TRBD1. This CDR3 has 13 amino acids. CDR1 MGHRA and CDR2 YSYEKL come from the germline V gene. J gave up 8 bases and V 3 bases, and 6 bases lay outside the gene matches. The CDR3 region has the DNA TGCGCCAGCAGCCACCGGGACAGCCTCGGCTACACCTTC. Translating it yields CASSHRDSLGYTF.

Worth noting for this clone: Relative to the germline gene, one junction end is altered; a read error may explain this. This chain joins TRBV19 and TRBJ2-3; the match to TRBD2 covers 9 bases. Germline CDR1 reads LNHDA; CDR2 reads SQIVND (reference sequence). This CDR3 region has 15 residues. The CDR3 here is CASRPSGDLTDTQYF. The CDR3 nucleotides read TGTGCTAGTAGGCCTAGCGGGGACCTCACAGATACGCAGTATTTT.

The chain carries TRBV18 and TRBJ2-2; no reliable D call. Trimming stripped 3 bases from V and 2 bases from J, with 7 bases between. The CDR3 contains 14 residues. CDR1 and CDR2 from the germline V gene are KGHSH and LQKENI. For the CDR3, the DNA is TGTGCCAGCTCACCCCAGGAAAACACCGGGGAGCTGTTTTTT. This gives the protein CASSPQENTGELFF.

V and J are TRBV6-5 and TRBJ1-6; possible D gene TRBD1, 6 bases. V was pared by 2 bases and J by 0 bases, with 8 bases between. CDR3 length: 16 amino acids. The V gene's germline CDR1 is MNHEY and CDR2 SVGAGI. The CDR3 is CASSYDRSSYNSPLHF. CDR3 sequence (DNA): TGTGCCAGCAGTTACGACAGGAGCTCCTATAATTCACCCCTCCACTTT.

The rearrangement uses TRBV20-1 and TRBJ1-2; tentatively, D is TRBD1 (6 bases). CDR3 length: 11 amino acids. Germline loops: CDR1 DFQATT, CDR2 SNEGSKA (reference sequence). V lost 0 bases to trimming and J lost 8 bases, with 7 bases between them. The chain's CDR3 is CSARDTGGYTF. The CDR3 DNA reads TGCAGTGCTAGAGATACAGGGGGCTACACCTTC.

This clone has only one observation. This rearrangement joins TRBV18 to TRBJ1-1; no reliable D call. V shed 3 bases and J shed 7 bases, with 15 bases lying between them. The CDR3 extends over 14 amino acids. CDR1 is KGHSH and CDR2 is LQKENI in the germline V gene. Here the CDR3 DNA reads TGTGCCAGCTCACCGACACAAGGCCCAAGTGAAGCTTTCTTT. This gives the protein CASSPTQGPSEAFF.

This rearrangement joins TRBV24-1 to TRBJ2-7; TRBD2 might be the D (5 bases). The V end was cut by 4 bases, the J end by 7 bases, with 10 bases between. This CDR3 comprises 12 residues. Germline CDR1 reads KGHDR; CDR2 reads SFDVKD. CDR3 protein: CATSEPTGEQYF. Here the CDR3 DNA reads TGTGCCACCAGTGAGCCCACGGGAGAGCAGTACTTC.

This clone was counted a single time. This chain joins TRBV5-6 and TRBJ2-3, with no clear D. The CDR3 runs 16 residues. The V end was cut by 4 bases, the J end by 2 bases, with 17 bases between. From germline, CDR1 is SGHDT and CDR2 YYEEEE. CDR3 region: CASSPTQPANTDTQYF. The CDR3 region has the DNA TGTGCCAGCAGCCCCACCCAACCCGCGAACACAGATACGCAGTATTTT.

This chain joins TRBV20-1 and TRBJ2-5, with D hard to call. In germline, CDR1 is DFQATT, CDR2 SNEGSKA (reference sequence). This CDR3 spans 11 amino acids. V gave up 5 bases and J gave up 1 base, with 5 bases separating them. The CDR3 bases are TGCAGTGCTGAGGCCCAAGAGACCCAGTACTTC. It is translated as CSAEAQETQYF.

The chain recombines TRBV4-1 with TRBJ2-2; no definite D call. The CDR3 contains 15 residues. Trimming removed 0 bases from V and 7 bases from J, with 12 bases in between. Germline CDR1 reads MGHRA; CDR2 reads YSYEKL. The CDR3 DNA is TGCGCCAGCAGCCAAGAAGTGGCGGTGAGCGGGGAGCTGTTTTTT. Translated, it gives CASSQEVAVSGELFF.

The gene calls are TRBV5-1 and TRBJ2-6; 11 nucleotides line up with TRBD1. CDR3 length equals 19 residues. Per germline, CDR1 SGHRS and CDR2 YFSETQ. V shed 5 bases and J 0 bases; nucleotides not matched to a gene: 10. In DNA, the CDR3 is TGCGCCAGCAGGATTCTGGTCGGGACAGGGGGCTCTGGGGCCAACGTCCTGACTTTC. Translated, it gives CASRILVGTGGSGANVLTF.